This T cell receptor (beta chain) appears in the sequencing data of a study of blood T cell repertoires in COVID-19. This CDR3 has 15 residues. The V end lost 0 bases, the J end lost 1 base, and 7 bases lay between the germline ends. CDR1 and CDR2 from the germline V gene are GTSNPN and SVGIG (reference sequence). The assay was immunoSEQ multiplex PCR, and TCRdb's table has in-frame clones only and misses some. The sample includes around 100,000 clones, roughly 70% of them seen just once. This clone was seen a few times. The chain has TRBV30 and TRBJ2-6; D remains unclear. This receptor was obtained from a man between 65 and 85 years old with COVID-19, enrolled during active disease. The sample consisted of peripheral blood. CDR3 nucleotides: TGTGCCTGGAGTGTAAACCTATCTGGGGCCAACGTCCTGACTTTC. Translating gives CAWSVNLSGANVLTF.